These 7 T cell receptor beta chains were all obtained from the same sample, sequenced in a study of blood T cell repertoires in COVID-19 (dated by TCRdb to 2018 to 2021). The receptor library was made with the immunoSEQ multiplex PCR assay. Not all clones reach the TCRdb copy of this immuneACCESS table, which keeps in-frame sequences only. Checked studies attribute under half of the gap to unresolved V genes and leave the rest unexplained. The sample contains roughly 260,000 clones, around four fifths of them found a single time. The ten largest account for less than 4% of the sample. Sequencing was performed on PBMCs or T cells enriched from blood (not recorded which). The receptors originated from a woman between 40 and 55 years old who had been exposed to COVID-19.

The rearrangement links TRBV5-5 to TRBJ1-4; D remains ambiguous. There are 14 residues in the CDR3. V lost 2 bases, J lost 6 bases, and 11 bases lay in between. The germline CDR1 and CDR2 sequences are SGHKS and YYEKEE (reference sequence). In nucleotides, the CDR3 is TGTGCCAGCAGCTTAGAGTCCAACTATGAAAAACTGTTTTTT. Its translation: CASSLESNYEKLFF.

This clone was observed once. The genes are TRBV6-5 and TRBJ1-6; 9 nucleotides match TRBD1. After removal of 3 bases from V and 10 bases from J, the junction contained 10 bases not matched to a gene. This CDR3 has 16 amino acids. CDR1 is MNHEY and CDR2 is SVGAGI in the germline V gene. The CDR3 DNA is TGTGCCAGCAGTTATCAAACCGGGACAGGGTACTCACCCCTCCACTTT. Its translation: CASSYQTGTGYSPLHF.

This clone was counted only a few times. This chain connects TRBV30 to TRBJ1-3, with TRBD1 identical over 8 bases. V shed 6 bases, J shed 0 bases, and the junction held 7 bases outside the gene matches. The CDR3 length is 15 residues. CDR1 and CDR2 (germline): GTSNPN, SVGIG (reference sequence). The CDR3 DNA follows: TGTGCCTGTCAGACAGGGGCCGGCTCTGGAAACACCATATATTTT. Amino acids: CACQTGAGSGNTIYF.

V and J are TRBV11-2 and TRBJ1-1; TRBD1 aligns across 9 bases. The CDR3 is 16 residues long. Trimming removed 3 bases from V and 4 bases from J; junction bases left unmatched: 9. From germline, CDR1 is SGHAT and CDR2 FQNNGV. The CDR3 loop reads CASSLRQGGEATEAFF. The CDR3 DNA reads as TGTGCCAGCAGCTTGAGACAGGGGGGTGAGGCCACTGAAGCTTTCTTT.

The chain couples TRBV27 to TRBJ1-2; 8 nucleotides align to TRBD1. The CDR3 has 14 amino acids. The germline CDR1 and CDR2 sequences are MNHEY and SMNVEV (reference sequence). Trimming cost V 6 bases and J 3 bases; bases outside gene matches: 6. Written as DNA, the CDR3 is TGTGCCAGCAGGGGGGACAGGCAGTACTATGGCTACACCTTC. This codes for CASRGDRQYYGYTF.

The chain combines TRBV5-6 with TRBJ2-7; 8 bases map to TRBD1. CDR1 is SGHDT and CDR2 is YYEEEE in the germline V gene. J was trimmed by 8 bases and V by 5 bases; bases with no gene match: 12. The CDR3 is made up of 14 amino acids. As DNA, the CDR3 is TGTGCCAGCAGTTACGACAGGGGTGGGTATAAGCAGTACTTC. Protein product: CASSYDRGGYKQYF.

This chain uses TRBV6-2 or TRBV6-3 with TRBJ1-6, with D perhaps matching TRBD1 (6 bases). Germline CDR1 is MNHEY and CDR2 is SVGEGT. The CDR3 is made up of 19 amino acids. Trimming took off 6 bases at V and 0 bases at J, with 21 bases between the two ends. The CDR3 DNA reads as TGTGCCAGCAGCCTCAACCCTCGGACAGAGAGCTCCTATAATTCACCCCTCCACTTT. It codes for CASSLNPRTESSYNSPLHF.